Shown below are 22 T cell receptor beta chains from a single sample sequenced in a study of blood T cells in healthy people across ages. The authors ran a second PCR of 7 to 11 cycles using a sample-barcoded 5' primer and a J-beta primer mix. TCRdb used MiXCR to reprocess the 5' RACE reads, holding one entry per CDR3 protein. The sample yields 650,000 to 800,000 distinct CDR3 sequences, around 45% seen once. Sequencing was performed on blood. The receptors shown here come from a man aged 60 to 69 in good health.

This clonotype showed up just a few times. The V gene is TRBV7-2, the J gene TRBJ2-7; tentative D call: TRBD2 (7 bases). Germline V gene data show CDR1 as SGHTA and CDR2 as FQGNSA. V lost 1 base and J lost 6, with 13 bases in between. There are 14 residues in the CDR3. CDR3 protein: CASSLEGGPREQYF. In DNA, the CDR3 is TGTGCCAGCAGCTTAGAGGGGGGGCCTCGCGAGCAGTACTTC.

About this clonotype itself: With a much larger clone just one base away, this may be a read error. The chain uses TRBV29-1 and TRBJ2-5; D is uncertain. This CDR3 has 10 residues. Germline V gene data show CDR1 as SQVTM and CDR2 as ANQGSEA. In DNA, the CDR3 is TGCATCGTTAGTGTCGAGACCCAGTACTTC. This codes for CIVSVETQYF.

The chain uses TRBV5-1 and TRBJ1-1; D unresolved. Per germline, CDR1 SGHRS and CDR2 YFSETQ. The CDR3 is 14 residues long. V lost 4 bases and J 7 bases, leaving 17 bases between the germline ends. The CDR3 sequence is CASSRAGVSSEAFF. The CDR3 DNA reads as TGCGCCAGCAGCCGGGCGGGCGTATCCAGTGAAGCTTTCTTT. The full variable domain, rest sourced from reference TRBV5-1 and TRBJ1-1, is KAGVTQTPRYLIKTRGQQVTLSCSPISGHRSVSWYQQTPGQGLQFLFEYFSETQRNKGNFPGRFSGRQFSNSRSEMNVSTLELGDSALYLCASSRAGVSSEAFFGQGTRLTVV.

CDR3 residues: CASRNPRQGGLTDTQYF. CDR3 DNA: TGTGCCAGCAGGAACCCGAGACAGGGGGGTCTCACAGATACGCAGTATTTT. The rearrangement links TRBV21-1 to TRBJ2-3; TRBD1 is the table's D call and was not checked against the DNA. TRBV21-1 is an annotated pseudogene. The CDR3 is 17 amino acids.

This clonotype has more than one count but fewer than ten. This sequence joins TRBV3-1 and TRBJ2-7; TRBD1 is a possible D gene (5 bases). The germline CDR1 and CDR2 sequences are LGHDT and YNNKEL (reference sequence). The CDR3 loop spans 16 amino acids. V dropped 3 bases and J dropped 2 bases, with 17 bases sitting between them. The DNA of the CDR3 is TGTGCCAGCAGCCAGCTTACACCAGGGATCCCCTACGAGCAGTACTTC. Translating gives CASSQLTPGIPYEQYF.

The genes are TRBV5-1 and TRBJ1-2, with D perhaps matching TRBD1 (6 bases). This CDR3 has 18 residues. The germline gives CDR1 SGHRS, CDR2 YFSETQ. Trimming left V 0 bases short and J 2 bases short, with 20 bases between. The CDR3 reads CASSLDGTSLPLNYGYTF. The CDR3 bases are TGCGCCAGCAGCTTGGACGGGACATCCTTACCCCTAAACTATGGCTACACCTTC.

This clonotype was seen a few times. The junction and the germline gene differ at one end; a read error may be behind it. V and J are TRBV12-3 or TRBV12-4 and TRBJ1-1; D gene unclear. The CDR3 runs 14 residues. CDR3 amino acids: CASSLGTVNPEAFF. CDR3 in DNA: TGTGCCAGCAGTTTAGGCACAGTGAACCCTGAAGCTTTCTTT.

This clonotype has more than one count but fewer than ten. The chain employs TRBV20-1 and TRBJ1-2, with D uncertain. This CDR3 is built from 16 residues. Germline V gene sequence: CDR1 DFQATT, CDR2 SNEGSKA (reference sequence). The ends were cut back, 0 bases at V and 7 bases at J, with 21 bases in the middle. CDR3 DNA: TGCAGTGCTAGAGATATGACCAGCCCTATGAGTCTTGGCTACACCTTC. Translating it yields CSARDMTSPMSLGYTF.

This clonotype was detected a few times. V gene TRBV12-3 or TRBV12-4 combines with J gene TRBJ2-5; D could derive from TRBD1 or TRBD2 (5 bases each). TRBJ2-7 explains the end of the DNA better; the J call may be wrong. The length of the CDR3 is 14 residues. CDR3: CASRGPWDHYEQYF. The CDR3 DNA reads as TGTGCCAGCAGAGGACCCTGGGACCATTACGAGCAGTACTTC.

This clonotype came up a few times. The V and J genes are TRBV6-2 or TRBV6-3 and TRBJ2-1; no firm D call. Germline CDR1 MNHEY, CDR2 SVGEGT. Trimming took 0 bases from V and 0 from J, leaving 6 bases between them. The CDR3 extends over 15 amino acids. CDR3 sequence: CASSYSAHSYNEQFF. In DNA, the CDR3 is TGTGCCAGCAGTTACTCGGCCCACTCCTACAATGAGCAGTTCTTC.

This sequence joins TRBV20-1 and TRBJ2-1; TRBD2 matches 8 bases. The CDR3 sequence is 16 residues long. Germline CDR1 is DFQATT and CDR2 is SNEGSKA (reference sequence). V lost 2 bases to trimming and J lost 5 bases; unmatched junction nucleotides: 11. The CDR3 nucleotides are TGCAGTGCTAGATCTCCGGGACTAGGATCTCACAATGAGCAGTTCTTC. The encoded protein is CSARSPGLGSHNEQFF.

Turning to this clonotype: Mismatch with germline at one junction end may stem from a read error. In DNA, the CDR3 is TGTGCCAGCAGCTTAGATTATAGGGGGCTCGGGCAAGGGACCCAGTACTTC. This gives the protein CASSLDYRGLGQGTQYF. The V call is TRBV7-6, the J call TRBJ2-5; TRBD1 matches 7 bases. The CDR3 has 17 residues. The germline V gene has CDR1 SGHVS and CDR2 FNYEAQ.

This rearrangement joins TRBV30 to TRBJ2-5; D is perhaps TRBD1 (5 bases). The DNA end favors TRBJ2-7, so the J call may be wrong. Per the germline V gene, CDR1 is GTSNPN and CDR2 is SVGIG (reference sequence). This CDR3 region has 15 residues. CDR3 protein: CAWSIPGRATYEQYF. CDR3 nucleotides: TGTGCCTGGAGCATACCGGGCAGGGCCACCTACGAGCAGTACTTC.

This clonotype came up a few times. The chain couples TRBV7-8 to TRBJ2-7; 9 bases match TRBD2. Germline V gene lookup returns CDR1 SGHVS and CDR2 FQNEAQ. The CDR3 covers 14 residues. Germline trimming cut 2 bases from V and 2 bases from J; bases unmatched to any gene: 1. The CDR3 reads CASSLRGGAYEQYF. In nucleotides, the CDR3 is TGTGCCAGCAGCTTACGCGGGGGGGCCTACGAGCAGTACTTC. The entire variable domain, with the rest obtained from reference TRBV7-8 and TRBJ2-7, is as follows: GAGVSQSPRYKVAKRGQDVALRCDPISGHVSLFWYQQALGQGPEFLTYFQNEAQLDKSGLPSDRFFAERPEGSVSTLKIQRTQQEDSAVYLCASSLRGGAYEQYFGPGTRLTVT.

This clonotype is a singleton in its sample. The chain employs TRBV3-1 and TRBJ2-3; D gene uncertain. Germline V gene data show CDR1 as LGHDT and CDR2 as YNNKEL (reference sequence). With 0 bases removed from V and 6 bases from J, the gap between germline ends came to 4 bases. CDR3 length equals 12 residues. The CDR3 DNA reads as TGTGCCAGCAGCCAAGAGGATGATACGCAGTATTTT. Amino acid sequence: CASSQEDDTQYF.

This CDR3 reads CASSLAGQGKRTYEQYF. For the CDR3, the DNA is TGTGCCAGCAGCTTAGCCGGACAGGGGAAGAGGACCTACGAGCAGTACTTC. The chain recombines TRBV7-8 with TRBJ2-7; TRBD1 matches 9 bases. Germline V gene lookup returns CDR1 SGHVS and CDR2 FQNEAQ. The CDR3 runs to 17 residues. The V and J ends lost 0 bases and 2 bases, in that order; junction bases with no gene match: 8.

The chain couples TRBV12-3 or TRBV12-4 to TRBJ2-1; TRBD2 is a possible D gene (5 bases). The CDR3 consists of 16 residues. Trimming took 5 bases from V and 0 from J, leaving 14 bases between them. This CDR3 reads CASSPSDYNSYNEQFF. CDR3 nucleotide sequence: TGTGCCAGCAGTCCCTCCGACTATAACTCCTACAATGAGCAGTTCTTC.

This chain uses TRBV12-3 or TRBV12-4 with TRBJ2-7; D is uncertain. The CDR3 is 14 residues long. V was cut by 6 bases and J by 1 base, with 13 bases left in between. The CDR3 DNA reads as TGTGCCAGCAGCCCTTTAGTCAATTCCTACGAGCAGTACTTC. It yields the protein CASSPLVNSYEQYF.

The chain has TRBV20-1 and TRBJ1-2, with D unresolved. Germline-derived CDR1 and CDR2 are DFQATT and SNEGSKA (reference sequence). This CDR3 is 12 amino acids long. Between the trimmed V and J ends, which lost 6 bases and 4 bases, there was a span of 12 bases. This chain's CDR3 is CSAPGGIYGYTF. The CDR3 DNA is TGCAGTGCCCCCGGAGGGATCTATGGCTACACCTTC.

This clonotype has more than one count but fewer than ten. J is TRBJ1-1 and V is TRBV5-1; the D is unclear. The V end was cut by 0 bases, the J end by 6 bases, with 12 bases between. The CDR3 has 14 residues. Germline V lookup: CDR1 SGHRS, CDR2 YFSETQ. The CDR3 region is CASSLDGSPAEAFF. The DNA of the CDR3 is TGCGCCAGCAGCTTGGATGGGAGCCCGGCTGAAGCTTTCTTT.

This clonotype was counted only a few times. This chain's CDR3 is CASSWGLAGVETDTQYF. The CDR3 region has the DNA TGTGCCAGCAGCTGGGGACTAGCGGGGGTAGAAACAGATACGCAGTATTTT. This chain joins TRBV7-2 and TRBJ2-3, with 14 bases aligning to TRBD2. Trimming removed 4 bases from V and 3 bases from J; junction bases left unmatched: 6. The CDR3 contains 17 residues. Germline CDR1 reads SGHTA; CDR2 reads FQGNSA. Variable domain in full (rest from reference TRBV7-2 and TRBJ2-3): GAGVSQSPSNKVTEKGKDVELRCDPISGHTALYWYRQSLGQGLEFLIYFQGNSAPDKSGLPSDRFSAERTGGSVSTLTIQRTQQEDSAVYLCASSWGLAGVETDTQYFGPGTRLTVL.

The chain couples TRBV5-1 to TRBJ2-7, with 8 bases lining up with TRBD1. Per the germline V gene, CDR1 is SGHRS and CDR2 is YFSETQ. This CDR3 region has 12 residues. V dropped 5 bases and J dropped 5; count of bases not matched to a gene: 3. The CDR3 coding sequence is TGCGCCAGCAGACGGACAGGGAACGAGCAGTACTTC. The encoded protein is CASRRTGNEQYF.